The T cell receptor beta chain under discussion was sequenced for a study of blood T cell repertoires in COVID-19. The repertoire was sequenced with immunoSEQ multiplex PCR; TCRdb's copy has only in-frame clones and lacks some. This table has some 350,000 clones, about 87% appearing once. This CDR3 spans 13 amino acids. The ends were cut back, 4 bases at V and 7 bases at J, with 11 bases in the middle. Germline CDR1 and CDR2: LNHDA and SQIVND (reference sequence). This receptor was obtained from a woman aged 45-65 years with COVID-19, enrolled during active disease. This chain connects TRBV19 to TRBJ2-1; D is possibly TRBD1 (6 bases). The sequenced sample was peripheral blood. The CDR3 region is CASSRGQENEQFF. DNA of the CDR3: TGTGCCAGTAGTAGGGGACAAGAGAATGAGCAGTTCTTC.